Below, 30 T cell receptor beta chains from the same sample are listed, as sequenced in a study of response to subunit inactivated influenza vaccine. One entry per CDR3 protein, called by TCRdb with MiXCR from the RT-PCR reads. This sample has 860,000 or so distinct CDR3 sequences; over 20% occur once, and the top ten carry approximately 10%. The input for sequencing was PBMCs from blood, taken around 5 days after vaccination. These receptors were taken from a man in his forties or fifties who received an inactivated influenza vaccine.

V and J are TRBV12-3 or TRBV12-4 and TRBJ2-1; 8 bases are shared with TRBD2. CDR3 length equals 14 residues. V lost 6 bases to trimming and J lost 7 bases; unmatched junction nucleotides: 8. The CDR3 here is CASRKTGLENEQFF. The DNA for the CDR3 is TGTGCCAGCAGAAAAACGGGACTAGAGAATGAGCAGTTCTTC.

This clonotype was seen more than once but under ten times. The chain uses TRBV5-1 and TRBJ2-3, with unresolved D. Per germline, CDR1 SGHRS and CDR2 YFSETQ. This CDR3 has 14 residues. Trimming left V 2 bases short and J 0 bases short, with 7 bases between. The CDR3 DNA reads TGCGCCAGCAGCTTTTATAGTAGCACAGATACGCAGTATTTT. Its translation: CASSFYSSTDTQYF.

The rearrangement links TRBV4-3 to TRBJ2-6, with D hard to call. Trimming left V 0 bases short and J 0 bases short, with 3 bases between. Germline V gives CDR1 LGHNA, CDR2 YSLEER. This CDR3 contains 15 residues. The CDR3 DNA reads TGCGCCAGCAGCCAAGAAAGCTCTGGGGCCAACGTCCTGACTTTC. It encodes CASSQESSGANVLTF.

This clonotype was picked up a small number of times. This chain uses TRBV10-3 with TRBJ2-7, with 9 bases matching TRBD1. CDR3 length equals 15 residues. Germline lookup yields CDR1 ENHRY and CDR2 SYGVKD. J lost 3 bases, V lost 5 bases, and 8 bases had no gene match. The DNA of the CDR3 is TGTGCCATCAGTTCCCGGGACAGGGCCATCTACGAGCAGTACTTC. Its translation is CAISSRDRAIYEQYF.

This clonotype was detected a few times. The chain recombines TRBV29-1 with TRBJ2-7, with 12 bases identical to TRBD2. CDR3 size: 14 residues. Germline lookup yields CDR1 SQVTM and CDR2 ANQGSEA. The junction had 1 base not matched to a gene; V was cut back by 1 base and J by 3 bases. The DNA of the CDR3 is TGCAGCGTTGAAGGGACTAGCGGGATCTACGAGCAGTACTTC. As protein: CSVEGTSGIYEQYF.

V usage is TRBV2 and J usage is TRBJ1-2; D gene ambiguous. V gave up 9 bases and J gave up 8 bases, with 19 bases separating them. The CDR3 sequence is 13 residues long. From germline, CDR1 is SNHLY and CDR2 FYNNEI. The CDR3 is CASVEETMGGYTF. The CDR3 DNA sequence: TGTGCCAGTGTTGAAGAGACCATGGGGGGCTACACCTTC.

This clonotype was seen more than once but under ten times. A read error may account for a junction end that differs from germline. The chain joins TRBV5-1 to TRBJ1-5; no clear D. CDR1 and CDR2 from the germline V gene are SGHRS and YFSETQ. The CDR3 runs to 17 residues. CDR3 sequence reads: CASSLVLQWDSNHPQHF. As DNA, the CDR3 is TGCGCCAGCAGCTTGGTCCTACAGTGGGATAGCAATCATCCCCAGCATTTT. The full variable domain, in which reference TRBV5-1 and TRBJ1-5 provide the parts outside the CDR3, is KAGVTQTPRYLIKTRGQQVTLSCSPISGHRSVSWYQQTPGQGLQFLFEYFSETQRNKGNFPGRFSGRQFSNSRSEMNVSTLELGDSALYLCASSLVLQWDSNHPQHFGDGTRLSIL.

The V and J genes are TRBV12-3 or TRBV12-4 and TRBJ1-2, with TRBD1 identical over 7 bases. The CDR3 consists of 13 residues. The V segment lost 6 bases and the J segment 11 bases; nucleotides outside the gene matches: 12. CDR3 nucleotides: TGTGCCAGCAGCCTCGGACAGGCGGGGACGTACACCTTC. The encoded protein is CASSLGQAGTYTF.

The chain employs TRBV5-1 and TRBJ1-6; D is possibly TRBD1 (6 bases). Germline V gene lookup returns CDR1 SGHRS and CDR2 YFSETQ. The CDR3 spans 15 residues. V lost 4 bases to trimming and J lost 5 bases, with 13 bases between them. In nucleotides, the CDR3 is TGCGCCAGCAGCCTGTCAGGGGTCGATAATTCACCCCTCCACTTT. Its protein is CASSLSGVDNSPLHF.

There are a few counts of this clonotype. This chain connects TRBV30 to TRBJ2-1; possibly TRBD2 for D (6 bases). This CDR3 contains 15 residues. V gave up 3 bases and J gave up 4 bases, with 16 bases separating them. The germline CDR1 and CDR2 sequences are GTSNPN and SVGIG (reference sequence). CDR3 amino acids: CAWRAWGGVYNEQFF. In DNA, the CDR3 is TGTGCCTGGAGGGCTTGGGGCGGGGTGTACAATGAGCAGTTCTTC.

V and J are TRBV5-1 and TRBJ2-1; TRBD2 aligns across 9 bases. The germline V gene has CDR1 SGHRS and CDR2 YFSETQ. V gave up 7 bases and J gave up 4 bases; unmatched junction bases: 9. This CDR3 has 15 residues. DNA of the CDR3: TGCGCCAGCCTACCCCTAGCGGGACGGTACAATGAGCAGTTCTTC. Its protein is CASLPLAGRYNEQFF. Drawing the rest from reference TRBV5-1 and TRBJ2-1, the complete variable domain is KAGVTQTPRYLIKTRGQQVTLSCSPISGHRSVSWYQQTPGQGLQFLFEYFSETQRNKGNFPGRFSGRQFSNSRSEMNVSTLELGDSALYLCASLPLAGRYNEQFFGPGTRLTVL.

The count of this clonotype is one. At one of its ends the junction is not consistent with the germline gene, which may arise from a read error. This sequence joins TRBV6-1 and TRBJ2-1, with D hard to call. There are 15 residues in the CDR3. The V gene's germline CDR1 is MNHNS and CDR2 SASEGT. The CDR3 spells CASSEARVSYNEQLF. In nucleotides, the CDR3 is TGTGCCAGCAGTGAAGCAAGGGTTTCCTACAATGAGCAGCTCTTC.

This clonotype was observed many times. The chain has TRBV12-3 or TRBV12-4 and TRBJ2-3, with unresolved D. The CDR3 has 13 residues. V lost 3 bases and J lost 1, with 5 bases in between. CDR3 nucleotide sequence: TGTGCCAGCAGTTTTTGGGGCACAGATACGCAGTATTTT. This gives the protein CASSFWGTDTQYF.

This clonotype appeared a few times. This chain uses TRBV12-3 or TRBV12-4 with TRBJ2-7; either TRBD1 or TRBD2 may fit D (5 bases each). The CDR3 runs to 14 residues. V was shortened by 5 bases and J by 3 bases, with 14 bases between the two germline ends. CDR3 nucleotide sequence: TGTGCCAGCAGTCACGTCGGGGCGAGCTACGAGCAGTACTTC. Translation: CASSHVGASYEQYF.

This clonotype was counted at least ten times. CDR3 in DNA: TGCGCCAGCAGCCACCTGGCCGGGACAGTGAGGAACATTCAGTACTTC. Amino acids: CASSHLAGTVRNIQYF. The chain carries TRBV4-1 and TRBJ2-4; TRBD1 agrees at 7 bases. CDR1 is MGHRA, CDR2 YSYEKL, per germline. CDR3 length: 16 residues. Losses at the gene ends were 3 bases for V and 7 bases for J; bases not matched to a gene: 12.

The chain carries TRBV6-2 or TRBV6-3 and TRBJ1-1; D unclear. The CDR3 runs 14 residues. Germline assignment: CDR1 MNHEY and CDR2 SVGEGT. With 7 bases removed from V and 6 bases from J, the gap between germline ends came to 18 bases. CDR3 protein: CASITTRPFSEAFF. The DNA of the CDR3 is TGTGCCAGCATTACTACCCGGCCATTCTCTGAAGCTTTCTTT.

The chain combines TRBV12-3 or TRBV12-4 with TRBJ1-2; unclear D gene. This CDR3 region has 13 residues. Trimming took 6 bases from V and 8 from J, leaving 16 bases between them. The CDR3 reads CASSLSGPAGYTF. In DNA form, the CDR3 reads TGTGCCAGCAGCCTCAGCGGCCCGGCAGGCTACACCTTC.

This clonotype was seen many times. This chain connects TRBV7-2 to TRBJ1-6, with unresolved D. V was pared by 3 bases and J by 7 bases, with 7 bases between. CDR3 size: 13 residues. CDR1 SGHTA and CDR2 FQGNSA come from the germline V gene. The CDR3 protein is CASSLLGNSPLHF. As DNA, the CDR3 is TGTGCCAGCAGCTTGTTGGGAAATTCACCCCTCCACTTT.

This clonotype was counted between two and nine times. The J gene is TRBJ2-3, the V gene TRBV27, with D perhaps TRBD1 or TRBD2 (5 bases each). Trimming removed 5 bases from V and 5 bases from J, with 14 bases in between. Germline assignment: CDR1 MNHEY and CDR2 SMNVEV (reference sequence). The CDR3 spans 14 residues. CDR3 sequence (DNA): TGTGCCAGCAGTCTCGGGACCCAGGGAGATACGCAGTATTTT. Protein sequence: CASSLGTQGDTQYF.

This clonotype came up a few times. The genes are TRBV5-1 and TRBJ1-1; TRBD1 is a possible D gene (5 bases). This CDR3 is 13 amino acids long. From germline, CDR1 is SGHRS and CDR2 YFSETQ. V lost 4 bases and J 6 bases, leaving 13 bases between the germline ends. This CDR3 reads CASSLGRTSEAFF. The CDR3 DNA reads TGCGCCAGCAGCCTGGGACGGACTTCTGAAGCTTTCTTT.

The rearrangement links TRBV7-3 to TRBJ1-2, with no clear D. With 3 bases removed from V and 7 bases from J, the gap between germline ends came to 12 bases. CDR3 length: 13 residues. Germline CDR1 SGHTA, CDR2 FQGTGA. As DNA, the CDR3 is TGTGCCAGCAGCTTCGGACCCGAAGGTGGCTACACCTTC. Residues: CASSFGPEGGYTF.

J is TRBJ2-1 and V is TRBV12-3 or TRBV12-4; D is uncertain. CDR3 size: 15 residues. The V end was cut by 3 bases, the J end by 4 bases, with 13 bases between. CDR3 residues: CASSFPRRRYNEQFF. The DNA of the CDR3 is TGTGCCAGCAGTTTCCCTCGGCGGAGATACAATGAGCAGTTCTTC.

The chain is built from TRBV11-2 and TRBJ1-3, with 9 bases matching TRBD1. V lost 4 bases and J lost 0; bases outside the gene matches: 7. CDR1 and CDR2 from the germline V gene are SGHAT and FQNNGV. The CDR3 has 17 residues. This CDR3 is CASSSLYRGLSGNTIYF. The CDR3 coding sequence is TGTGCCAGCAGCTCCTTGTACAGGGGGCTCTCTGGAAACACCATATATTTT.

This CDR3 is CASKVSFDETQYF. The CDR3 nucleotides read TGTGCCAGCAAGGTCTCGTTCGACGAGACCCAGTACTTC. The chain joins TRBV2 to TRBJ2-5; D uncertain. CDR3 length equals 13 residues. In germline, CDR1 is SNHLY, CDR2 FYNNEI. V was shortened by 7 bases and J by 5 bases, with 14 bases between the two germline ends. Looking up the rest from reference TRBV2 and TRBJ2-5 gives the full variable domain: EPEVTQTPSHQVTQMGQEVILRCVPISNHLYFYWYRQILGQKVEFLVSFYNNEISEKSEIFDDQFSVERPDGSNFTLKIRSTKLEDSAMYFCASKVSFDETQYFGPGTRLLVL.

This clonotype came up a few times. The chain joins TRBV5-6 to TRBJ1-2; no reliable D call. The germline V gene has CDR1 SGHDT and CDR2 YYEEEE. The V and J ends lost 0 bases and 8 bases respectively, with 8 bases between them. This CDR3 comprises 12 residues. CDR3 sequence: CASSLVDGGYTF. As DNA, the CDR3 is TGTGCCAGCAGCTTGGTGGATGGCGGCTACACCTTC.

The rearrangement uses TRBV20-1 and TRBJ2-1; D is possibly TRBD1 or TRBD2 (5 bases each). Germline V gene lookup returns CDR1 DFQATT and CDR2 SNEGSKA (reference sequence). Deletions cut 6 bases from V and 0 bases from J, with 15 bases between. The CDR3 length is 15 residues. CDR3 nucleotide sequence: TGCAGTGCCGGTCGGGGCCAGGGCTCCTACAATGAGCAGTTCTTC. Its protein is CSAGRGQGSYNEQFF.

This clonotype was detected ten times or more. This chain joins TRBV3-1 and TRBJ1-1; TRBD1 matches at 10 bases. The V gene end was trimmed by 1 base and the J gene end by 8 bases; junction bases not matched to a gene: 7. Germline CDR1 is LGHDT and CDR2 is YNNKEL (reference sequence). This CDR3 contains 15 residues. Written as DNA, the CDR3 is TGTGCCAGCAGCCAAGTACCGGGACAGGGGTCCGAAGCTTTCTTT. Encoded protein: CASSQVPGQGSEAFF. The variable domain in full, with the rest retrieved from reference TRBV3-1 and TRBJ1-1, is DTAVSQTPKYLVTQMGNDKSIKCEQNLGHDTMYWYKQDSKKFLKIMFSYNNKELIINETVPNRFSPKSPDKAHLNLHINSLELGDSAVYFCASSQVPGQGSEAFFGQGTRLTVV.

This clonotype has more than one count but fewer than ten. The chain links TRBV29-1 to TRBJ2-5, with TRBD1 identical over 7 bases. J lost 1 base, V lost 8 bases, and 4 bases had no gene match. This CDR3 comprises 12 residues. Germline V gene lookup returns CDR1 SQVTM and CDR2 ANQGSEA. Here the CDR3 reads CSTGTAQETQYF. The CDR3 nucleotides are TGCAGCACAGGGACAGCCCAAGAGACCCAGTACTTC.

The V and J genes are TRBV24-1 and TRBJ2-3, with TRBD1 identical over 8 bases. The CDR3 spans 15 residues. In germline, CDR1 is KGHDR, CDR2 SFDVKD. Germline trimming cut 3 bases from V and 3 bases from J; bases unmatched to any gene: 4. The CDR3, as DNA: TGTGCCACCAGTGATCCAGGGGGCGCGACAGATACGCAGTATTTT. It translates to CATSDPGGATDTQYF.

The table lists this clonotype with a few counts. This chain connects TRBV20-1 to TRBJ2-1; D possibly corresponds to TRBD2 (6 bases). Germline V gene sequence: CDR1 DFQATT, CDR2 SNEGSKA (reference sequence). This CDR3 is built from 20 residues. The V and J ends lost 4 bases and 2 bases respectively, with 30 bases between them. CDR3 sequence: CSAKPHPLERVPRTYNEQFF. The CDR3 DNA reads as TGCAGTGCTAAACCACACCCACTAGAGCGGGTCCCAAGGACCTACAATGAGCAGTTCTTC.